Listed below are T cell receptor beta chains from one sample, sequenced in a study of identical twins. Using its own MiXCR run on the 5' RACE reads, TCRdb lists one record per CDR3 protein. The top ten clones hold roughly 0.9% of a sample with approximately 620,000 distinct CDR3 sequences, 8.5% to 9% of them seen once. The same data also contributed to another study, on yellow fever vaccine responses in identical twins.

Sequenced: PBMCs. These receptors originate from a woman under 30 in good health. Both conserved end residues are part of each CDR3. The order of the fields is J gene, V gene, CDR3 length, CDR3 protein.

>TRBJ1-6|TRBV15|18
CATSTNRAPSSYNSPLHF
>TRBJ2-1|TRBV4-2|14
CASSQWTLGSEQFF
>TRBJ2-1|TRBV7-9|14
CASSLVTSRNEQFF
>TRBJ2-2|TRBV2|15
CASSVIAGYTGELFF
>TRBJ2-7|TRBV9|15
CASSVEKGLVREQYF
>TRBJ1-1|TRBV25-1|16
CASSEATGLMNTEAFF
>TRBJ2-1|TRBV6-2/TRBV6-3|11
CASSNLREQFF
>TRBJ2-7|TRBV7-2|15
CASSFPEGYTSEQYF
>TRBJ2-6|TRBV7-2|16
CASSPRTGTGANVLTF
>TRBJ2-5|TRBV14|15
CASSQGRDPGETQYF
>TRBJ2-1|TRBV4-2|17
CASSQGVATGPYNEQFF
>TRBJ1-1|TRBV6-1|13
CASSEWRGAEAFF
>TRBJ2-1|TRBV12-3/TRBV12-4|18
CASIPRGGLAGNYNEQFF
>TRBJ1-5|TRBV6-1|15
CASSEGKVGGQPQHF
>TRBJ2-5|TRBV20-1|19
CSAPGMVAGRYRNQETQYF
>TRBJ2-7|TRBV25-1|14
CASSARDIPYEQYF
>TRBJ2-3|TRBV7-9|15
CASSLGLGATDTQYF
>TRBJ2-7|TRBV5-6|13
CASSLESDREQYF
>TRBJ2-2|TRBV7-9|16
CASSDEFRGRTGELFF
>TRBJ2-7|TRBV5-1|16
CASSSGQGLQLREQYF
>TRBJ2-7|TRBV11-1|14
CASSRREYSYEQYF
>TRBJ2-7|TRBV6-2/TRBV6-3|17
CASSYDRATTSPREQYF
>TRBJ2-7|TRBV29-1|13
CSVGGGTSYEQYF
>TRBJ2-3|TRBV4-1|16
CASSHPGQGASDTQYF
>TRBJ1-5|TRBV21-1|16
CASSPDRGHSNQPQHF
>TRBJ1-1|TRBV29-1|15
CSVGQGVGIHTEAFF
>TRBJ1-2|TRBV7-9|14
CASSLPPENNGYTF
>TRBJ2-7|TRBV9|13
CASSVDLATEQYF
>TRBJ2-2|TRBV24-1|14
CATSDLSLAGELFF
>TRBJ2-5|TRBV15|18
CATSRSPTSGAFQETQYF
>TRBJ1-1|TRBV5-1|14
CASSSSGARAEAFF
>TRBJ2-7|TRBV28|13
CASSFSSSVEQYF
>TRBJ2-7|TRBV7-6|15
CASSLRAGVGYEQYF
>TRBJ2-7|TRBV12-3/TRBV12-4|14
CASQVFLGSYEQYF
>TRBJ2-1|TRBV6-5|16
CASSYLRGSKYNEQFF
>TRBJ2-6|TRBV7-9|16
CASSTGRISGANVLTF
>TRBJ2-1|TRBV15|15
CATSRGDRQYNEQFF
>TRBJ2-3|TRBV3-1|16
CASSQDWQEGTDTQYF
>TRBJ1-5|TRBV5-1|14
CASSYDFSNQPQHF
>TRBJ2-1|TRBV24-1|16
CATSDSSGGAFYEQFF
>TRBJ2-1|TRBV11-3|16
CASSPGPYSSYNEQFF
>TRBJ2-2|TRBV7-9|14
CASSLPTGTGELFF
>TRBJ2-5|TRBV10-3|16
CAISEGGTGSTETQYF
>TRBJ1-3|TRBV29-1|15
CSVEMAPRWGNTIYF
>TRBJ2-1|TRBV20-1|15
CSAALGTDNVDEQFF
>TRBJ1-2|TRBV9|15
CASSVADRGGVGYTF
>TRBJ1-1|TRBV15|14
CATSRGQSVAEAFF
>TRBJ2-5|TRBV7-8|17
CASSPLEAGGIKETQYF
>TRBJ1-1|TRBV29-1|16
CSVDGWVGGLGTEAFF
>TRBJ2-6|TRBV6-2/TRBV6-3|18
CASSYSRAGQGGANVLTF
>TRBJ2-1|TRBV18|15
CASSPTGPSYNEQFF
>TRBJ2-7|TRBV11-2|19
CASSLGGTSGRTSSYEQYF
>TRBJ2-2|TRBV10-3|17
CAISGTDSGSGIGELFF